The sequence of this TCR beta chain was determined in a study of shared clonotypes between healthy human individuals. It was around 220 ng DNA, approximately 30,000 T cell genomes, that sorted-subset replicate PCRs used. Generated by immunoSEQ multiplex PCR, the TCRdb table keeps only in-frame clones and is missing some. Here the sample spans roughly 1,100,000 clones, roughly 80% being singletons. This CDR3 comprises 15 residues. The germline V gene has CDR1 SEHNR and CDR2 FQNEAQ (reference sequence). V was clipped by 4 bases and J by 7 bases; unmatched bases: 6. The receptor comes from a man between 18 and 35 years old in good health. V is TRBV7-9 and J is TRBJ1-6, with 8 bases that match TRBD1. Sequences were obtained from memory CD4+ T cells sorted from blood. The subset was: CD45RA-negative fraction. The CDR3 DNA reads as TGTGCCAGCAGCTCCAGACAGGGGAAGAATTCACCCCTCCACTTT. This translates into CASSSRQGKNSPLHF. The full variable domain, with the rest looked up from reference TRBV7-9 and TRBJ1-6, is DTGVSQNPRHKITKRGQNVTFRCDPISEHNRLYWYRQTLGQGPEFLTYFQNEAQLEKSRLLSDRFSAERPKGSFSTLEIQRTEQGDSAMYLCASSSRQGKNSPLHFGNGTRLTVT.